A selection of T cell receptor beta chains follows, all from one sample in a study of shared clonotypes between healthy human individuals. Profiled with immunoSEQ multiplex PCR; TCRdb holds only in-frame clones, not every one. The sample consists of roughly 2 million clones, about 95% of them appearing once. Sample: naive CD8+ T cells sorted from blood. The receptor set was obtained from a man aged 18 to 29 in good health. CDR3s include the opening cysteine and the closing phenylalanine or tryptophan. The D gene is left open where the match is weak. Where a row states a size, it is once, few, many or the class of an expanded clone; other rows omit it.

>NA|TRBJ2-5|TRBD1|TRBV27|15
CASSLGTGSLETQYF
TGTGCCAGCAGTTTGGGGACAGGGTCACTTGAGACCCAGTACTTC
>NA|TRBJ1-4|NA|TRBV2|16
CASSEGRTGPNEKLFF
TGTGCCAGCAGTGAAGGCCGGACGGGGCCCAATGAAAAACTGTTTTTT
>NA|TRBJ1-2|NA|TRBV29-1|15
CSVEHRAEPPYGYTF
TGCAGCGTTGAACACAGGGCCGAGCCTCCCTATGGCTACACCTTC
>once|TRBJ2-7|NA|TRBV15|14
CATSGTESSYEQYF
TGTGCCACCAGCGGCACGGAAAGCTCCTACGAGCAGTACTTC
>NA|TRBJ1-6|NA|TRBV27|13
CASSFPGLPTLHF
TGTGCCAGCAGTTTTCCGGGACTCCCAACCCTCCACTTT
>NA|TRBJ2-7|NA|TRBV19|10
CARSSGEQYF
TGTGCGAGGAGTAGTGGCGAGCAGTACTTC
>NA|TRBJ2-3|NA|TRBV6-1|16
CASSEDLAGPTDTQYF
TGTGCCAGCAGTGAAGACTTAGCAGGGCCCACAGATACGCAGTATTTT
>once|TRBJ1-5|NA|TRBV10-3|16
CAISESTLSSNQPQHF
TGTGCCATCAGTGAGTCGACTCTATCTAGCAATCAGCCCCAGCATTTT
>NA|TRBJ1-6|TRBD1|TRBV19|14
CASSITGANSPLHF
TGTGCCAGTAGTATCACAGGGGCGAATTCACCCCTCCACTTT
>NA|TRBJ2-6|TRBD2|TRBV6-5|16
CASSLAGGTGANVLTF
TGTGCCAGCAGTTTGGCGGGAGGCACTGGGGCCAACGTCCTGACTTTC
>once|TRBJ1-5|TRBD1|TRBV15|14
CATRRTGEGQPQHF
TGTGCCACCAGGAGGACAGGGGAAGGTCAGCCCCAGCATTTT
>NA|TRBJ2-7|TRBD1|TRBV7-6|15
CASSLSAGTGVEQYF
TGTGCCAGCAGCTTATCCGCCGGGACAGGGGTCGAGCAGTACTTC
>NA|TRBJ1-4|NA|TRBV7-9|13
CASSSGYYEKLFF
TGTGCCAGCAGCTCCGGTTATTATGAAAAACTGTTTTTT
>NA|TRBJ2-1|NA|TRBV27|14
CASSLQGIYNEQFF
TGTGCCAGCAGTTTACAGGGCATCTACAATGAGCAGTTCTTC
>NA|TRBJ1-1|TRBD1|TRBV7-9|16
CASSEGTGPTDTEAFF
TGTGCCAGCAGCGAGGGGACAGGGCCTACGGACACTGAAGCTTTCTTT
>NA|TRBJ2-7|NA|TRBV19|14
CASSITETSYEQYF
TGTGCCAGTAGTATTACGGAGACCTCCTACGAGCAGTACTTC
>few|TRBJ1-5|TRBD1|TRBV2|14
CAPGGQPDHQPQHF
TGTGCCCCCGGGGGACAGCCTGATCATCAGCCCCAGCATTTT
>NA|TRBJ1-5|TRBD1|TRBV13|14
CASSLKGADQPQHF
TGTGCCAGCAGCTTGAAGGGGGCGGATCAGCCCCAGCATTTT
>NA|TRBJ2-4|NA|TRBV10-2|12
CASKVKSYIQYF
TGCGCCAGCAAGGTTAAGTCTTACATTCAGTACTTC
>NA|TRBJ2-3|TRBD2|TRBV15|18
CATSYLRGLAASTDTQYF
TGTGCCACCAGCTACCTTCGGGGACTAGCGGCTTCCACAGATACGCAGTATTTT
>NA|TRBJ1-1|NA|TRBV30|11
CAWSELTEAFF
TGTGCCTGGAGTGAATTAACTGAAGCTTTCTTT
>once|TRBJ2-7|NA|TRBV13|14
CASSPPDLTGEQYF
TGTGCCAGCAGCCCCCCGGACTTGACAGGCGAGCAGTACTTC